In this sample, the clone carrying this TCR beta chain is medium-sized. What it recognizes is unknown. This sample is part of a study of PD-1 blockade in classical Hodgkin lymphoma. Study overall: The study gave patients nivolumab 3 mg/kg intravenously every 2 weeks.

General observations from the study: Patients starting nivolumab less than 1 year after ASCT had lower diversity and were excluded from later analyses.

The trim removed 4 bases at V and 6 bases at J, leaving 8 bases unmatched. Germline CDR1 MNHEY, CDR2 SMNVEV (reference sequence). The CDR3 runs to 16 residues. Every patient had relapsed following autologous stem cell transplantation, and cohorts differed in brentuximab vedotin exposure. The repertoire was sequenced with immunoSEQ multiplex PCR; TCRdb's copy has only in-frame clones and lacks some. The table lists around 28,000 clones, 65% to 75% of them singletons. This sequence was found in a human donor with classical Hodgkin lymphoma. The sequenced sample was peripheral blood mononuclear cells (PBMCs), obtained before the second cycle of nivolumab. The chain links TRBV27 to TRBJ2-1; 11 bases map to TRBD2. The DNA for the CDR3 is TGTGCCAGCAGTTGGACTAGCGGGTTTTTACCCAATGAGCAGTTCTTC. It specifies CASSWTSGFLPNEQFF.